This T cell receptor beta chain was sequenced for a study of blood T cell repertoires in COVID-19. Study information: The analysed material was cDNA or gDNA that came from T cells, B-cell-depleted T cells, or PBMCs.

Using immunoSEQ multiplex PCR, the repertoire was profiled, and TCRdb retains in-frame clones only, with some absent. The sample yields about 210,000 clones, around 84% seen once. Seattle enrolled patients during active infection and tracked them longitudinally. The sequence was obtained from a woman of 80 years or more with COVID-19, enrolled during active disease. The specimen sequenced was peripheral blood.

The CDR3 DNA reads TGTGCCAGCAGGGGACAGGGGCTCTCAACTAATGAAAAACTGTTTTTT. This encodes CASRGQGLSTNEKLFF. The chain links TRBV28 to TRBJ1-4; TRBD1 matches at 10 bases. The V and J ends lost 6 bases and 0 bases, in that order; junction bases with no gene match: 4. Germline V gives CDR1 MDHEN, CDR2 SYDVKM. The CDR3 runs to 16 residues.